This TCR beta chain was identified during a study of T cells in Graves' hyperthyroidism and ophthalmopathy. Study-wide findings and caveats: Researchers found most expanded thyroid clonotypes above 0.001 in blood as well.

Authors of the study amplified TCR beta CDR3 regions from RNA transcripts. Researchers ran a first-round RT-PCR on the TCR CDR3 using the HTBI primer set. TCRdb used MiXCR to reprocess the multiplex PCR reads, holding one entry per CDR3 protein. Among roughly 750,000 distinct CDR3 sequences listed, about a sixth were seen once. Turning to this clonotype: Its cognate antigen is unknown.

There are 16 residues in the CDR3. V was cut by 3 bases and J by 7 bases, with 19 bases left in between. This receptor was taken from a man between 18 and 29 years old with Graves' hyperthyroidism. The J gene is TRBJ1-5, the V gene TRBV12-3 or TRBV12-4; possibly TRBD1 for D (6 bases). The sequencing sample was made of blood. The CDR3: CASSLYPGGGGQPQHF. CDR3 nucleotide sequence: TGTGCCAGCAGTTTGTATCCTGGAGGGGGTGGACAGCCCCAGCATTTT.